The sequence of this T cell receptor (beta chain) was determined in a study of cytotoxic CD8 clonotypes in ibrutinib-treated CLL. At the level of the study: Patient counts were around 12 relapsed/refractory, roughly 15 treatment-naive and some 17 IGHV unmutated. Complete response was seen in 2 patients and partial in approximately 24; about twelve progressed and roughly 15 stayed remitted after a median about 70 months.

PBMCs that had been cryopreserved were the source of 2 to 2.5 micrograms of genomic DNA for TCR beta libraries. Some clones are missing from TCRdb's copy, which holds only in-frame ones; the method was immunoSEQ multiplex PCR. The table records tens of thousands of clones, 90% of them present only once. As concerns this clone: Its antigen remains unidentified.

The germline V gene encodes CDR1 SNHLY and CDR2 FYNNEI. This CDR3 comprises 14 residues. Trimming pared 6 bases from V and 4 bases from J, leaving 15 bases between. Broader study findings: The study found clonality rose at ibrutinib response, then fell toward baseline at progression.

This sequence joins TRBV2 and TRBJ1-1; D is possibly TRBD1 (5 bases). This TCR was sampled from a human donor with chronic lymphocytic leukemia. The sample consisted of PBMCs, taken after 12 months of ibrutinib treatment. Here the CDR3 reads CASRMGGVSTEAFF. Here the CDR3 DNA reads TGTGCCAGCAGGATGGGGGGGGTTAGCACTGAAGCTTTCTTT.